This T cell receptor beta chain is from a study of blood T cell repertoires in COVID-19. Study overall: T cells, B-cell-depleted T cells, or PBMCs supplied cDNA or gDNA.

Authors' methods: By means of reference gene primer amplification, nucleated cell counts were estimated. Profiling relied on immunoSEQ multiplex PCR, and the TCRdb table lists in-frame clones only, not all of them. V, J and clone size are those of that table, while D and trimming were read from the DNA. Of approximately 110,000 clones listed, approximately 90% are singletons. This TCR came from a human donor in a cohort sampled during active COVID-19. Sequencing was done on a sample of peripheral blood.

CDR3 sequence reads: CATSRAVKGMNTEAFF. CDR3 sequence (DNA): TGTGCCACCAGCAGAGCTGTCAAGGGGATGAACACTGAAGCTTTCTTT. This chain uses TRBV15 with TRBJ1-1, with D possibly TRBD1 on 5 matching bases. The CDR3 is made up of 16 amino acids. The ends were cut back, 1 base at V and 0 bases at J, with 12 bases in the middle. CDR1 LNHNV and CDR2 YYDKDF come from the germline V gene (reference sequence).